A single sample gave rise to the 11 T cell receptor beta chains below, sequenced in a study of blood T cell repertoires in COVID-19. Measured with immunoSEQ multiplex PCR; TCRdb has only the in-frame clones, and not every one. The sample has approximately 450,000 clones; 75% to 90% are singletons. Material for sequencing was PBMCs or T cells enriched from blood (not recorded which). Receptors originate from a man in his thirties or forties who had recovered from COVID-19.

The count of this clone is one. The chain combines TRBV18 with TRBJ2-2, with 7 nucleotides matching TRBD2. V trimming: 3 bases; J trimming: 3 bases; junction bases outside the gene matches: 4. The CDR3 contains 15 residues. Germline loops: CDR1 KGHSH, CDR2 LQKENI. As DNA, the CDR3 is TGTGCCAGCTCACCCCGCGGGAGATACACCGGGGAGCTGTTTTTT. Encoded protein: CASSPRGRYTGELFF.

V usage is TRBV7-2 and J usage is TRBJ2-3, with 7 nucleotides matching TRBD1. Unmatched junction bases numbered 4, after V lost 5 bases and J lost 2 bases. The germline V gene encodes CDR1 SGHTA and CDR2 FQGNSA. This CDR3 is 14 amino acids long. In DNA, the CDR3 is TGTGCCAGCAGCCGGGACAGCCTCACAGATACGCAGTATTTT. This translates into CASSRDSLTDTQYF.

This chain joins TRBV28 and TRBJ2-1; 8 positions match TRBD2. V lost 8 bases and J lost 4; bases outside the gene matches: 4. CDR3 size: 13 residues. The germline V gene has CDR1 MDHEN and CDR2 SYDVKM. The CDR3 region has the DNA TGTGCCAGCGAAACTAGCGGATACAATGAGCAGTTCTTC. Its translation: CASETSGYNEQFF.

This clone was recorded a few times. The CDR3: CATSRAWDSSQQPQHF. In DNA, the CDR3 is TGTGCCACCAGCAGGGCTTGGGACAGCAGCCAACAGCCCCAGCATTTT. V usage is TRBV15 and J usage is TRBJ1-5, with TRBD1 matching over 7 bases. The CDR3 has 16 amino acids. V trimming: 3 bases; J trimming: 7 bases; junction bases outside the gene matches: 12. Germline V gene lookup returns CDR1 LNHNV and CDR2 YYDKDF (reference sequence).

The chain employs TRBV28 and TRBJ2-2; 9 bases align to TRBD2. With 6 bases clipped from V and 9 bases from J, the junction kept 8 bases outside the gene matches. Germline loops: CDR1 MDHEN, CDR2 SYDVKM. This CDR3 spans 14 amino acids. The DNA for the CDR3 is TGTGCCAGCAGACTATTAGCGGGAGCGCGGGAGCTGTTTTTT. Encoded protein: CASRLLAGARELFF.

Here the CDR3 DNA reads TGTGCCAGCAGCCAAGGCGGGGGGTCGAACGGGGAGCTGTTTTTT. This codes for CASSQGGGSNGELFF. The genes are TRBV4-2 and TRBJ2-2; 8 bases line up with TRBD2. This CDR3 is 15 amino acids long. Trimming removed 1 base from V and 7 bases from J; junction bases left unmatched: 5. Germline loops: CDR1 LGHNA, CDR2 YNFKEQ.

The rearrangement joins TRBV3-1 (or the pseudogene TRBV3-2) to TRBJ1-5; 8 bases fit TRBD1. The CDR3 consists of 15 residues. Trimming cost V 4 bases and J 7 bases; bases outside gene matches: 9. Germline-derived CDR1 and CDR2 are LGHDT and YNNKEL (reference sequence). CDR3 in amino acids: CASSPQGASAQPQHF. CDR3 sequence (DNA): TGTGCCAGCAGCCCTCAGGGGGCCTCCGCCCAGCCCCAGCATTTT.

Only one count was recorded for this clone. The V call is TRBV4-1, the J call TRBJ2-5; a possible D gene is TRBD2 (6 bases). Trimming took 0 bases from V and 7 from J, leaving 12 bases between them. From germline, CDR1 is MGHRA and CDR2 YSYEKL. This CDR3 comprises 14 residues. CDR3 DNA: TGCGCCAGCAGCCAAGATCGCGGACTAAGGACCCAGTACTTC. Translation gives CASSQDRGLRTQYF.

The V gene is TRBV5-1, the J gene TRBJ1-1; 7 bases align to TRBD1. Trimming removed 1 base from V and 8 bases from J; junction bases left unmatched: 8. CDR3 length: 14 residues. CDR1 and CDR2 from the germline V gene are SGHRS and YFSETQ. This chain's CDR3 is CASSLRTGDLEAFF. DNA for the CDR3: TGCGCCAGCAGCTTGCGCACAGGGGACCTGGAAGCTTTCTTT.

This sequence joins TRBV5-8 and TRBJ2-1; D gene ambiguous. The CDR3 is made up of 15 amino acids. Germline loops: CDR1 SGHTS, CDR2 YDEGEE. The V end was cut by 0 bases, the J end by 8 bases, with 15 bases between. CDR3 sequence reads: CASSLAGGVLDEQFF. CDR3 coding DNA: TGTGCCAGCAGCTTGGCTGGCGGTGTTCTGGATGAGCAGTTCTTC.

V is TRBV6-1 and J is TRBJ2-1, with 7 bases identical to TRBD1. Germline CDR1 is MNHNS and CDR2 is SASEGT. This CDR3 contains 16 residues. J gave up 6 bases and V 2 bases, and 10 bases lay outside the gene matches. The CDR3 region is CASSERQGREPNEQFF. In nucleotides, the CDR3 is TGTGCCAGCAGTGAAAGACAGGGCAGGGAACCCAATGAGCAGTTCTTC.